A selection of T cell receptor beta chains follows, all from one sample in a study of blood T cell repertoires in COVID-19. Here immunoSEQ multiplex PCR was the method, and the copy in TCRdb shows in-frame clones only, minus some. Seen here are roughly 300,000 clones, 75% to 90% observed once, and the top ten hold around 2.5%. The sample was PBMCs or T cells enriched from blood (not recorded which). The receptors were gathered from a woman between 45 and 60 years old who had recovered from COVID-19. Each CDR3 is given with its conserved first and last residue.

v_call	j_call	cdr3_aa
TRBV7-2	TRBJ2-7	CASRFRSGSSSYEQYF
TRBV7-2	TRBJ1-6	CASSLGQGRQSPLHF
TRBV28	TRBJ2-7	CASIQRQGGAYEQYF
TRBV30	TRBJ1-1	CAWRWTENTEAFF
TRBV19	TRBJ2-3	CASRGQGAGADTQYF
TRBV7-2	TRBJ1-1	CASSLRTENTEAFF
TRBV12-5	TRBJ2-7	CASGLVKVGGQSSYEQYF
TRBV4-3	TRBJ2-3	CASSQGLLSGTDTQYF
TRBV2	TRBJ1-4	CASSRQGLGEKLFF
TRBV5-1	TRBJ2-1	CASGESGSAYNEQFF
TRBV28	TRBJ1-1	CASSLGTGEAFF
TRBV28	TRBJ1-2	CASSSTGTGGSYGYTF
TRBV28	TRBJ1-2	CASSIGSADSAYGYTF
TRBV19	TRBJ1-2	CASSMGRPPNYGYTF
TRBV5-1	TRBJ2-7	CASSRVGTGYHEQYF
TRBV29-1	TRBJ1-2	CSVPWTVDGYTF
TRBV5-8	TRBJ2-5	CAVQTSGLSETQYF
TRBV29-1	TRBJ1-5	CSVERGWAFNQPQHF
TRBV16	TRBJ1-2	CASSSDRRSTYGYTF
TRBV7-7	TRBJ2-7	CASSPGLAGDDEQYF
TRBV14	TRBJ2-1	CASSPRRARPWEQFF
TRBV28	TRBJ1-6	CASSSQGRLDSPLHF